A single sample is the source of the 12 T cell receptor beta chains below, sequenced in a study of T cells in Graves' hyperthyroidism and ophthalmopathy. RNA transcripts were the template for amplifying TCR beta CDR3 regions. TCR CDR3 underwent first-round RT-PCR with the HTBI primer set. TCRdb called the multiplex PCR reads again in MiXCR, with one record for every CDR3 protein. The repertoire holds roughly 650,000 distinct CDR3 sequences, approximately 15% seen once, with around 3.5% in the top ten. Source material: blood. These receptor sequences come from a middle-aged woman with Graves' ophthalmopathy.

This clonotype was seen a handful of times. The J gene is TRBJ1-1, the V gene TRBV2; weak D call: TRBD1 (6 bases). V lost 9 bases to trimming and J lost 5 bases, with 16 bases between them. CDR1 is SNHLY and CDR2 is FYNNEI in the germline V gene. This CDR3 has 13 residues. The CDR3: CASTRGSVTEAFF. CDR3 nucleotides: TGTGCCAGTACAAGGGGGAGTGTAACTGAAGCTTTCTTT.

This sequence joins TRBV11-2 and TRBJ1-1, with 7 nucleotides matching TRBD1. The J segment lost 10 bases and the V segment lost 3 bases, leaving 11 bases of the junction unmatched. The V gene's germline CDR1 is SGHAT and CDR2 FQNNGV. The CDR3 covers 14 residues. CDR3 in DNA: TGTGCCAGCAGCTTGGACCCAGGGGGAAGTGGAGCTTTCTTT. Residues: CASSLDPGGSGAFF. The full variable domain, rest sourced from reference TRBV11-2 and TRBJ1-1, is EAGVAQSPRYKIIEKRQSVAFWCNPISGHATLYWYQQILGQGPKLLIQFQNNGVVDDSQLPKDRFSAERLKGVDSTLKIQPAKLEDSAVYLCASSLDPGGSGAFFGQGTRLTVV.

This clonotype was seen repeatedly, ten times or more. This chain links TRBV6-1 with TRBJ2-7; 7 bases agree with TRBD1. The germline CDR1 and CDR2 sequences are MNHNS and SASEGT. The V segment lost 6 bases and the J segment 2 bases; nucleotides outside the gene matches: 10. The CDR3 covers 15 residues. The DNA for the CDR3 is TGTGCCAGCAGAGCTCGTCGGGACAGCACCTACGAGCAGTACTTC. Translated: CASRARRDSTYEQYF.

J is TRBJ1-5 and V is TRBV19; D may be TRBD1 (6 bases). The CDR3 spans 12 residues. Trimming removed 10 bases at V and 6 bases at J, with 13 bases between. Germline V gene data show CDR1 as LNHDA and CDR2 as SQIVND (reference sequence). The CDR3 DNA follows: TGTGCCACTAAAGCAGGGGTTCAGCCCCAGCATTTT. This gives the protein CATKAGVQPQHF.

This clonotype was picked up a small number of times. The CDR3 loop is CSAREGRRRFNGMDETQYF. Here the CDR3 DNA reads TGCAGTGCTAGAGAAGGAAGGCGACGATTTAATGGTATGGACGAGACCCAGTACTTC. V is TRBV20-1 and J is TRBJ2-5; D remains ambiguous. Trimming took 0 bases from V and 5 from J, leaving 28 bases between them. Germline V gives CDR1 DFQATT, CDR2 SNEGSKA (reference sequence). This CDR3 comprises 19 residues.

This clonotype was counted at least ten times. The chain combines TRBV27 with TRBJ1-5, with D maybe TRBD1 (5 bases). CDR1 and CDR2 from the germline V gene are MNHEY and SMNVEV (reference sequence). CDR3 length: 15 residues. V was pared by 3 bases and J by 6 bases, with 15 bases between. CDR3 nucleotides: TGTGCCAGCAGTTTCTTCAGGGATCCCAGTCAGCCCCAGCATTTT. This sequence encodes CASSFFRDPSQPQHF.

This clonotype was detected ten times or more. The V gene is TRBV2, the J gene TRBJ1-2; 9 nucleotides agree with TRBD1. The CDR3 has 15 residues. Trimming took 6 bases from V and 4 from J; bases not matched to a gene: 9. CDR1 SNHLY and CDR2 FYNNEI come from the germline V gene. The chain's CDR3 is CASSPNRGLGYGYTF. The CDR3 region has the DNA TGTGCCAGCAGCCCCAACAGGGGGCTGGGCTATGGCTACACCTTC.

This clonotype turned up a few times. CDR3 protein: CSARVYTEAFF. Here the CDR3 DNA reads TGCAGTGCTAGGGTGTACACTGAAGCTTTCTTT. The chain carries TRBV20-1 and TRBJ1-1; D is unresolved. Germline V gives CDR1 DFQATT, CDR2 SNEGSKA (reference sequence). This CDR3 is 11 amino acids long. V was trimmed by 3 bases and J by 3 bases, leaving 5 bases between them.

This clonotype has more than one count but fewer than ten. The V call is TRBV12-3 or TRBV12-4, the J call TRBJ1-1; perhaps TRBD1 as D (6 bases). This CDR3 has 13 residues. Trimming removed 6 bases from V and 5 bases from J, with 13 bases in between. CDR3 sequence reads: CASRQLGGTEAFF. Written as DNA, the CDR3 is TGTGCCAGCAGACAACTAGGGGGGACTGAAGCTTTCTTT.

The V gene is TRBV4-2, the J gene TRBJ1-4; 7 bases align to TRBD1. V was clipped by 4 bases and J by 6 bases; unmatched bases: 5. From germline, CDR1 is LGHNA and CDR2 YNFKEQ. CDR3 length equals 14 residues. The CDR3 nucleotides are TGTGCCAGCAGCCGATCGACAGGGTATGAAAAACTGTTTTTT. This translates into CASSRSTGYEKLFF.

This clonotype was seen many times. V gene TRBV18 combines with J gene TRBJ1-2; possibly TRBD1 for D (6 bases). Germline-derived CDR1 and CDR2 are KGHSH and LQKENI. The CDR3 loop spans 14 amino acids. Trimming left V 3 bases short and J 4 bases short, with 12 bases between. In DNA form, the CDR3 reads TGTGCCAGCTCACCCCCGGACAGAACCTATGGCTACACCTTC. It is translated as CASSPPDRTYGYTF.

Many counts were recorded for this clonotype. This rearrangement joins TRBV30 to TRBJ1-2; 7 bases fit TRBD1. The J segment lost 8 bases and the V segment lost 5 bases, leaving 14 bases of the junction unmatched. CDR3 size: 14 residues. In germline, CDR1 is GTSNPN, CDR2 SVGIG (reference sequence). DNA of the CDR3: TGTGCCTGGCTCCCATGGGGGACAGTGGCCGGCTACACCTTC. It specifies CAWLPWGTVAGYTF.